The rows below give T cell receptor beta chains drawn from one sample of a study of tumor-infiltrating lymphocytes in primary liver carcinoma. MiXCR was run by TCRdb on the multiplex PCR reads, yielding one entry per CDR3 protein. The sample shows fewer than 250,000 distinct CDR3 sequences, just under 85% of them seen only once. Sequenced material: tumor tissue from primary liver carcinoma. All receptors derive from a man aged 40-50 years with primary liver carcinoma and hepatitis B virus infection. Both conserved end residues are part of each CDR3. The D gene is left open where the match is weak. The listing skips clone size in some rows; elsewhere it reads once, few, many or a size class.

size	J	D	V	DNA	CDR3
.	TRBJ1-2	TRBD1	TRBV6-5	TGTGCCAACAGTTACAGGGGGCATGGCTACACATTC	CANSYRGHGYTF
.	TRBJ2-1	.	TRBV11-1	TGTACCAGCAGCTTAGCACGAGGAGGCTTTCGTGATGAGCAGTTCTTC	CTSSLARGGFRDEQFF
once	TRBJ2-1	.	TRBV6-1	TGTGCCAGCGGATCCGGGACCACATCAAGCGATGGGCAGTTCTTC	CASGSGTTSSDGQFF
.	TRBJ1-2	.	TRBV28	TGTGCCAGCAGTCTGAGGGACATGATCTATGGCTACACCTTC	CASSLRDMIYGYTF
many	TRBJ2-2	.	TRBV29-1	TGCAGCGTTGAACGCACGAACACCGGGGAGCTGTTTTTT	CSVERTNTGELFF
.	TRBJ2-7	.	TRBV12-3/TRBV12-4	TGTGCCAGCAGAGATTCCAGGGTATCCTACGAGCAGTACTTC	CASRDSRVSYEQYF
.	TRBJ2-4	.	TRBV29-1	TGCAGCGTTCATGTGGAGGGGGCAGAAAACTTTCAGTACTTC	CSVHVEGAENFQYF
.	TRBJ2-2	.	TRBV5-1	TGCACCAGCAGCGACTGGGTCCCGAGCACCGGGGAGCTGTTTTTT	CTSSDWVPSTGELFF
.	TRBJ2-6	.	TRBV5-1	TGCGCCAGCAGACCGGCAGGGGCTATGGGGGCCAACGTCCTGACCTTC	CASRPAGAMGANVLTF
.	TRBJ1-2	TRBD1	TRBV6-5	TGTGCCCGCAATGGGGGACAGGGGGATCGATTCGGCTATGGCTACACCTTC	CARNGGQGDRFGYGYTF
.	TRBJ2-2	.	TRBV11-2	TGTGCCAGCGGCCATGTCCGGGAGAGGACCGGGGAGCTGGTTTTT	CASGHVRERTGELVF
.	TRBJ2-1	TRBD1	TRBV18	TGTGCCAGCTCAGCCGGGACAGGAGGTGTCGGATACAAAGAGCTGCTCTTC	CASSAGTGGVGYKELLF
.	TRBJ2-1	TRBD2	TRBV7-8	TGTGCCAGTAGCTCCCTACCGGGACTAGCGATCCAGTTCTTC	CASSSLPGLAIQFF
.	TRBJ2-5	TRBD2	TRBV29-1	TGCAGCGCCTACACGACTTCGGGACTAGCGGGAGATACCCAGTACTTC	CSAYTTSGLAGDTQYF